A single sample is the source of the 23 T cell receptor beta chains below, sequenced in a study of shared clonotypes between healthy human individuals. Produced via immunoSEQ multiplex PCR; TCRdb's table is partial and in-frame only. The sample lists about 700,000 clones; around two thirds were seen once. Source material: memory CD4+ T cells sorted from blood. Subset noted: CD45RA-negative fraction. Receptor source: a woman aged 25 to 39 in good health.

This chain connects TRBV11-3 to TRBJ2-5, with a possible D match to TRBD1 (6 bases). The end of the DNA fits TRBJ2-7 better, so the J call may be wrong. The germline gives CDR1 SGHNT, CDR2 YENEEA. The CDR3 contains 13 residues. DNA of the CDR3: TGTGCCAGCAGCAACCAGGGGTCGTACGAGCAGTACTTC. Protein: CASSNQGSYEQYF.

This sequence joins TRBV28 and TRBJ2-1; 8 bases match TRBD2. V trimming: 5 bases; J trimming: 6 bases; junction bases outside the gene matches: 12. Germline CDR1 is MDHEN and CDR2 is SYDVKM. This CDR3 spans 16 amino acids. CDR3 nucleotide sequence: TGTGCCAGCAGTCCCCGGGGAGCGGGAGCTGCCAATGAGCAGTTCTTC. Translated: CASSPRGAGAANEQFF. The full variable domain, its missing parts supplied by reference TRBV28 and TRBJ2-1, is DVKVTQSSRYLVKRTGEKVFLECVQDMDHENMFWYRQDPGLGLRLIYFSYDVKMKEKGDIPEGYSVSREKKERFSLILESASTNQTSMYLCASSPRGAGAANEQFFGPGTRLTVL.

The V gene is TRBV28, the J gene TRBJ2-7; D is unclear. CDR1 is MDHEN and CDR2 is SYDVKM in the germline V gene. The V end was cut by 2 bases, the J end by 10 bases, with 9 bases between. The CDR3 has 11 residues. CDR3 coding DNA: TGTGCCAGCAGTTTACGGGTAAACCAGTACTTC. This gives the protein CASSLRVNQYF.

The genes are TRBV6-4 and TRBJ2-7; 7 bases map to TRBD2. The CDR3 is made up of 15 amino acids. Germline CDR1 is MRHNA and CDR2 is SNTAGT. V dropped 9 bases and J dropped 2; count of bases not matched to a gene: 13. In DNA, the CDR3 is TGTGCCAGGGAACCAACGCAGCGGGATACCTACGAGCAGTACTTC. It encodes CAREPTQRDTYEQYF.

This clone occurred a few times. The chain links TRBV27 to TRBJ2-7, with 7 bases that match TRBD1. Trimming took 1 base from V and 5 from J; bases not matched to a gene: 5. The CDR3 has 14 residues. In germline, CDR1 is MNHEY, CDR2 SMNVEV (reference sequence). The CDR3 spells CASSLYRGRNEQYF. The CDR3 DNA follows: TGTGCCAGCAGTTTATACAGGGGAAGGAACGAGCAGTACTTC.

J is TRBJ2-2 and V is TRBV5-4; D uncertain. The CDR3 extends over 15 amino acids. V lost 3 bases and J lost 1, with 10 bases in between. Looked up from germline, CDR1 is SGHNT and CDR2 is YYREEE (reference sequence). Written as DNA, the CDR3 is TGTGCCAGCAGCTCTATGGGGAAGAACACCGGGGAGCTGTTTTTT. Translation: CASSSMGKNTGELFF.

The rearrangement joins TRBV19 to TRBJ1-5; no clear D. Germline values: CDR1 LNHDA, CDR2 SQIVND (reference sequence). V lost 6 bases and J lost 0, with 12 bases in between. The CDR3 runs to 15 residues. CDR3 bases: TGTGCCAGTAGCACGGCAGCTTATAGCAATCAGCCCCAGCATTTT. This codes for CASSTAAYSNQPQHF.

The gene calls are TRBV5-1 and TRBJ1-5, with TRBD1 as a possible D gene (6 bases). Germline V CDR1 and CDR2: SGHRS, YFSETQ. The CDR3 is made up of 15 amino acids. The V gene lost 1 base and the J gene lost 5 bases, with 13 bases spanning the gap. CDR3 nucleotides: TGCGCCAGCAGCTTGACAGGGAGGTATGATCAGCCCCAGCATTTT. It encodes CASSLTGRYDQPQHF. Full variable domain (missing parts from reference TRBV5-1 and TRBJ1-5): KAGVTQTPRYLIKTRGQQVTLSCSPISGHRSVSWYQQTPGQGLQFLFEYFSETQRNKGNFPGRFSGRQFSNSRSEMNVSTLELGDSALYLCASSLTGRYDQPQHFGDGTRLSIL.

The chain recombines TRBV19 with TRBJ2-1, with no clear D. Germline loops: CDR1 LNHDA, CDR2 SQIVND (reference sequence). This CDR3 has 16 residues. V gave up 3 bases and J gave up 5 bases, with 17 bases separating them. CDR3 loop: CASSIARVGVHNEQFF. The CDR3 DNA follows: TGTGCCAGTAGTATTGCCCGGGTTGGTGTTCACAATGAGCAGTTCTTC.

Only a few counts were recorded for this clone. The J gene is TRBJ1-2, the V gene TRBV19; D call uncertain. V was pared by 0 bases and J by 3 bases, with 11 bases between. Germline assignment: CDR1 LNHDA and CDR2 SQIVND (reference sequence). The CDR3 sequence is 15 residues long. CDR3 residues: CASSIEAQLHYGYTF. The CDR3 DNA sequence: TGTGCCAGTAGTATAGAAGCACAGCTACACTATGGCTACACCTTC.

The chain employs TRBV30 and TRBJ1-2; no reliable D call. The germline V gene has CDR1 GTSNPN and CDR2 SVGIG (reference sequence). The CDR3 sequence is 13 residues long. Trimming removed 4 bases from V and 4 bases from J, with 13 bases in between. For the CDR3, the DNA is TGTGCCTGGATTCCGGCAGACGGCTATGGCTACACCTTC. It translates to CAWIPADGYGYTF.

V gene TRBV19 combines with J gene TRBJ1-2, with D possibly TRBD1 on 5 matching bases. This CDR3 has 14 residues. CDR1 LNHDA and CDR2 SQIVND come from the germline V gene (reference sequence). V lost 6 bases and J lost 5, with 16 bases in between. The CDR3 bases are TGTGCCAGTAGCGTAACCGGGACTGGATATGGCTACACCTTC. Its protein is CASSVTGTGYGYTF.

The table lists this clone with many counts. This chain uses TRBV18 with TRBJ2-1; 9 nucleotides align to TRBD2. The J segment lost 6 bases and the V segment lost 3 bases, leaving 0 bases of the junction unmatched. Per the germline V gene, CDR1 is KGHSH and CDR2 is LQKENI. The CDR3 has 13 amino acids. This chain's CDR3 is CASSPTSGNEQFF. The CDR3, as DNA: TGTGCCAGCTCACCGACTAGCGGCAATGAGCAGTTCTTC.

This clone was recorded a few times. CDR3: CASSSPPRPDNEQFF. The CDR3 DNA reads as TGCGCCAGCAGCTCCCCTCCGCGGCCAGACAATGAGCAGTTCTTC. The V gene is TRBV5-1, the J gene TRBJ2-1; the D is unclear. Germline V gene data show CDR1 as SGHRS and CDR2 as YFSETQ. This CDR3 has 15 amino acids. V lost 3 bases to trimming and J lost 5 bases, with 15 bases between them.

The rearrangement joins TRBV10-1 to TRBJ2-1; 7 nucleotides match TRBD2. Unmatched junction bases numbered 5, after V lost 5 bases and J lost 4 bases. CDR1 is WNHNN and CDR2 is SYGVQD in the germline V gene (reference sequence). There are 14 residues in the CDR3. Here the CDR3 reads CASSRTSGYNEQFF. CDR3 coding DNA: TGCGCCAGCAGTAGGACTAGTGGGTACAATGAGCAGTTCTTC.

CDR3 sequence reads: CASSQADRVSEAFF. The CDR3 DNA sequence: TGCGCCAGCAGCCAAGCGGATCGGGTCTCTGAAGCTTTCTTT. The chain joins TRBV4-1 to TRBJ1-1, with unresolved D. The V gene lost 1 base and the J gene lost 6 bases, with 12 bases spanning the gap. The CDR3 length is 14 residues. CDR1 is MGHRA and CDR2 is YSYEKL in the germline V gene.

V and J are TRBV7-9 and TRBJ2-5; D is uncertain. Germline V gene sequence: CDR1 SEHNR, CDR2 FQNEAQ (reference sequence). Trimming removed 0 bases from V and 1 base from J, with 6 bases in between. This CDR3 region has 14 residues. In nucleotides, the CDR3 is TGTGCCAGCAGCTTAGCTACAGCCCAAGAGACCCAGTACTTC. Translation gives CASSLATAQETQYF.

The rearrangement links TRBV6-5 to TRBJ1-1; D may be TRBD1 (5 bases). V shed 1 base and J shed 0 bases, with 12 bases lying between them. CDR3 length equals 16 residues. Germline values: CDR1 MNHEY, CDR2 SVGAGI. The CDR3 bases are TGTGCCAGCAGTTACTTCGGGACGGCGATGAACACTGAAGCTTTCTTT. Translating gives CASSYFGTAMNTEAFF.

This clone occurred once. In nucleotides, the CDR3 is TGTGCCAGCAGTGCCGCCCGGAAGCCCCCTCGGGATGATGAGCAGTTCTTC. It encodes CASSAARKPPRDDEQFF. The rearrangement joins TRBV6-1 to TRBJ2-1, with D possibly being TRBD2 (5 bases). This CDR3 is 17 amino acids long. Germline V CDR1 and CDR2: MNHNS, SASEGT. Trimming stripped 4 bases from V and 8 bases from J, with 24 bases between.

The rearrangement uses TRBV5-1 and TRBJ2-3; 10 bases fit TRBD1. This CDR3 contains 16 residues. V lost 4 bases and J lost 7; bases outside the gene matches: 12. Germline CDR1 SGHRS, CDR2 YFSETQ. CDR3 in amino acids: CASSVGGTGERNTQYF. CDR3 coding DNA: TGCGCCAGCAGCGTGGGAGGGACAGGGGAGAGAAATACGCAGTATTTT.

This clone came up many times. Other DNA sequences from this sample encode an identical CDR3 as well. The chain links TRBV7-2 to TRBJ1-5; a possible D gene is TRBD1 (5 bases). Trimming cost V 5 bases and J 2 bases, with 10 bases left between them. The CDR3 extends over 14 amino acids. Germline V gene lookup returns CDR1 SGHTA and CDR2 FQGNSA. CDR3 nucleotide sequence: TGTGCCAGCAGCCTTGAAGGGGGCAATCAGCCCCAGCATTTT. Translating it yields CASSLEGGNQPQHF.

The gene calls are TRBV28 and TRBJ1-1, with TRBD1 identical over 7 bases. The V gene end was trimmed by 6 bases and the J gene end by 5 bases; junction bases not matched to a gene: 3. Per the germline V gene, CDR1 is MDHEN and CDR2 is SYDVKM. This CDR3 is 12 amino acids long. The CDR3 DNA sequence: TGTGCCAGCAGAAACAGGGGTACTGAAGCTTTCTTT. Its translation is CASRNRGTEAFF.

In its sample, this clone was seen a few times. This chain joins TRBV2 and TRBJ1-2; tentative D call: TRBD1 (6 bases). V gave up 7 bases and J gave up 4 bases, with 19 bases separating them. Germline assignment: CDR1 SNHLY and CDR2 FYNNEI. This CDR3 has 15 amino acids. Here the CDR3 reads CASIDHRAMGYGYTF. In nucleotides, the CDR3 is TGTGCCAGCATCGATCACAGGGCAATGGGCTATGGCTACACCTTC.